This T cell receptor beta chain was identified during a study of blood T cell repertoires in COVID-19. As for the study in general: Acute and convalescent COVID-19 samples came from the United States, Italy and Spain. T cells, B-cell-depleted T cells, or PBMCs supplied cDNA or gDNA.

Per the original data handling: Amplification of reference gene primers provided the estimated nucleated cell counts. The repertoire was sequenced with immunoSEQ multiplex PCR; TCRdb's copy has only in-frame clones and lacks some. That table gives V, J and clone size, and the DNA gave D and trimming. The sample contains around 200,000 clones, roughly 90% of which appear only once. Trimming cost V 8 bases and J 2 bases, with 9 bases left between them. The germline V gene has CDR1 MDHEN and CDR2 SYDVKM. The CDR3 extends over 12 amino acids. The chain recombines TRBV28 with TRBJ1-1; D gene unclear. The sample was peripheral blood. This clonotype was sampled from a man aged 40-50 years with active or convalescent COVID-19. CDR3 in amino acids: CASAAVNTEAFF. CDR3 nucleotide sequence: TGTGCCAGCGCAGCGGTAAACACTGAAGCTTTCTTT.